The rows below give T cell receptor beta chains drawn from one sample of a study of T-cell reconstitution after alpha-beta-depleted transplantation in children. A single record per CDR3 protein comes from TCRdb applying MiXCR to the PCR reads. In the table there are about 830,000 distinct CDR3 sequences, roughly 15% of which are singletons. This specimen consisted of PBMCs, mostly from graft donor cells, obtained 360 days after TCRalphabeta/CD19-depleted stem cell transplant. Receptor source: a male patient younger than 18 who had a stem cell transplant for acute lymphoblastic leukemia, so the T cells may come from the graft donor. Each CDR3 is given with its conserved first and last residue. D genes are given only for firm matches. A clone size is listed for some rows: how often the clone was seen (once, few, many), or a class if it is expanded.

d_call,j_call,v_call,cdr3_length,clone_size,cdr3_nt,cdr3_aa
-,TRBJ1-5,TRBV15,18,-,TGTGCCACCAGCAGAGATAAAGGGGCAGCCTTCCTCAATCAGCCCCAGCATTTT,CATSRDKGAAFLNQPQHF
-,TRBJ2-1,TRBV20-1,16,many,TGCAGTGCCCGAACGTGGAGGCTAGCGAATTTCAATGAGCAGTTCTTC,CSARTWRLANFNEQFF
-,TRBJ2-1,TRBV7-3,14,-,TGTGCCAGCAGCTCAGTTACAGGGCCTGGCCCGCAGTTCTTC,CASSSVTGPGPQFF
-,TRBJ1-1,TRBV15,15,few,TGTGCCACCAGCAGAGATGTAGGGGCGAACACTGAAGCTTTCTTT,CATSRDVGANTEAFF
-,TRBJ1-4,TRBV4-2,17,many,TGTGCCAGCAGCCAAGTTCTGAATGTGGCAACTAATGAAAAACTGTTTTTT,CASSQVLNVATNEKLFF
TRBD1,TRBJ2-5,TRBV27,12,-,TGTGCCAGCAGGGGGACAGGGGCGGCCCAGTACTTC,CASRGTGAAQYF
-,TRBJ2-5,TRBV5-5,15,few,TGTGCCAGCAGCTTGCCTCTCGTGAACCAAGAGACCCAGTACTTC,CASSLPLVNQETQYF
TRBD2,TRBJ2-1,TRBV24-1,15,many,TGTGCCACCAGTGGTACTAGCGGGAGAATCGACGAGCAGTTCTTC,CATSGTSGRIDEQFF
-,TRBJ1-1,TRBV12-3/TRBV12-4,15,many,TGTGCCAGCAGTTCTGCGGACAGTACGGGCACTGAAGCTTTCTTT,CASSSADSTGTEAFF
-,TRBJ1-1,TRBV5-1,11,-,TGCGCCAGCCACGAAGGGACTGGGGCTTTCTTT,CASHEGTGAFF
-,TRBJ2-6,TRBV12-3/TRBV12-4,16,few,TGTGCCAGCAAGGAGGGAGAGTACTCTGGGGCCAACGTCCTGACTTTC,CASKEGEYSGANVLTF